Detailed here is one T cell receptor (beta chain). Its antigen is not identified. This entry belongs to a study of Ad26.COV2.S vaccination and SARS-CoV-2 variants. Overall study: The trial was COV1001 and the donor's arm was Ad26.COV2.S.

The treatment: some 19 received Ad26.COV2.S at low or high dose, single or two shots; 5 received placebo; per-sample allocation not given. Collection of samples fell on day 63 after the first vaccine or placebo injection. This Boston cohort included adults aged 18-55 years. CDR1 is LGHDT and CDR2 is YNNKEL in the germline V gene (reference sequence). The CDR3 runs 16 residues. V dropped 0 bases and J dropped 2 bases, with 14 bases sitting between them. Study-wide findings and caveats: Among vaccine recipients, spike-specific TCR breadth exceeded that of placebo recipients. Responses of spike-specific T cells (both CD8+ and CD4+) reportedly showed substantial breadth after vaccination.

The table came from immunoSEQ multiplex PCR; TCRdb's copy has only in-frame clones and leaves some out. Altogether about 350,000 clones are present, approximately 90% being singletons, with the ten largest covering approximately 5.9%. This sequence originates from a person aged 18 to 59 who received the Ad26.COV2.S COVID-19 vaccine or a placebo. This specimen was peripheral blood, taken in a trial of Ad26.COV2.S vaccine versus placebo. This chain connects TRBV3-1 (or the pseudogene TRBV3-2) to TRBJ2-7; D not certain. The CDR3 DNA sequence: TGTGCCAGCAGCCAAGATTTGGGGATACTGACCTACGAGCAGTACTTC. This translates into CASSQDLGILTYEQYF.